Following are 12 T cell receptor beta chains from one sample sequenced in a study of shared clonotypes between healthy human individuals. Method: immunoSEQ multiplex PCR; TCRdb's copy keeps in-frame clones and lacks some. The sample holds over a million clones, approximately 98.5% seen once. What was sequenced was naive CD4+ T cells sorted from blood. Specified subset: CD45RA+ positively selected. These TCRs come from a man under 40 in good health.

The chain carries TRBV14 and TRBJ2-1; D remains ambiguous. CDR1 and CDR2 (germline): SGHDN, FVKESK. With 6 bases removed from V and 10 bases from J, the gap between germline ends came to 10 bases. The CDR3 totals 11 residues. The CDR3 region is CASSPLGEQFF. CDR3 bases: TGTGCCAGCAGTCCACTCGGGGAGCAGTTCTTC.

In nucleotides, the CDR3 is TGCGCCAGCAGCTCAAAATCTAGCACAGATACGCAGTATTTT. Its protein is CASSSKSSTDTQYF. The gene calls are TRBV5-1 and TRBJ2-3; no reliable D call. The V gene lost 3 bases and the J gene lost 0 bases, with 8 bases spanning the gap. The CDR3 extends over 14 amino acids. The V gene's germline CDR1 is SGHRS and CDR2 YFSETQ.

In DNA, the CDR3 is TGTGCCAGCGAACCCCCAGCGGGCAGGGGGCGCGGCGGGAGCCCCTACGAGCAGTACTTC. Its protein product is CASEPPAGRGRGGSPYEQYF. The rearrangement uses TRBV28 and TRBJ2-7; maybe TRBD1 (8 bases). The CDR3 totals 20 residues. Germline lookup yields CDR1 MDHEN and CDR2 SYDVKM. V dropped 8 bases and J dropped 2 bases, with 34 bases sitting between them.

J is TRBJ2-7 and V is TRBV5-1; the D is unclear. CDR1 and CDR2 from the germline V gene are SGHRS and YFSETQ. The CDR3 is made up of 15 amino acids. The germline V and J ends were trimmed by 6 bases and 0 bases, with 16 bases remaining between them. CDR3 sequence (DNA): TGCGCCAGCACCCTTAGTGACCGGAGCTCCTACGAGCAGTACTTC. As protein: CASTLSDRSSYEQYF.

The chain is built from TRBV15 and TRBJ2-7; TRBD2 matches at 11 bases. The ends lost 3 bases at V and 2 bases at J; junction bases unmatched: 6. This CDR3 has 16 residues. CDR1 and CDR2 (germline): LNHNV, YYDKDF (reference sequence). The DNA for the CDR3 is TGTGCCACCAGCAGGAGACTAGCGGGGACCGCCTACGAGCAGTACTTC. This gives the protein CATSRRLAGTAYEQYF.

This chain connects TRBV18 to TRBJ2-6; 8 bases map to TRBD2. The V gene's germline CDR1 is KGHSH and CDR2 LQKENI. V trimming: 3 bases; J trimming: 3 bases; junction bases outside the gene matches: 7. This CDR3 is 17 amino acids long. DNA for the CDR3: TGTGCCAGCTCACCTACAAGCGGGAGAGGTGGGGCCAACGTCCTGACTTTC. It yields the protein CASSPTSGRGGANVLTF.

This clone was found once. This chain joins TRBV7-2 and TRBJ2-4; 9 bases are shared with TRBD1. Germline CDR1 and CDR2: SGHTA and FQGNSA. The CDR3 loop spans 17 amino acids. V lost 1 base, J lost 2 bases, and 6 bases stayed unmatched. The CDR3 bases are TGTGCCAGCAGCTTAGTTGGGACAGGGTCCCCCAAAAACATTCAGTACTTC. Translating it yields CASSLVGTGSPKNIQYF.

The chain carries TRBV19 and TRBJ1-4, with D tentatively TRBD1 (6 bases). The CDR3 sequence is 14 residues long. Trimming pared 5 bases from V and 4 bases from J, leaving 11 bases between. Germline V gives CDR1 LNHDA, CDR2 SQIVND (reference sequence). This CDR3 reads CASSATGSNEKLFF. The CDR3 nucleotides are TGTGCCAGTAGTGCAACAGGGAGTAATGAAAAACTGTTTTTT. Full variable domain (rest looked up from reference TRBV19 and TRBJ1-4): DGGITQSPKYLFRKEGQNVTLSCEQNLNHDAMYWYRQDPGQGLRLIYYSQIVNDFQKGDIAEGYSVSREKKESFPLTVTSAQKNPTAFYLCASSATGSNEKLFFGSGTQLSVL.

This chain links TRBV27 with TRBJ2-4; D might be TRBD1 (6 bases). Per the germline V gene, CDR1 is MNHEY and CDR2 is SMNVEV (reference sequence). V was shortened by 6 bases and J by 4 bases, with 13 bases between the two germline ends. This CDR3 region has 14 residues. CDR3 loop: CASRPSGTKNIQYF. Written as DNA, the CDR3 is TGTGCCAGCAGGCCCTCCGGGACAAAAAACATTCAGTACTTC.

The J gene is TRBJ2-1, the V gene TRBV5-5; D remains unclear. Trimming shortened V by 4 bases and J by 12 bases, and 14 bases separated the two germline ends. CDR3 length equals 12 residues. The germline CDR1 and CDR2 sequences are SGHKS and YYEKEE (reference sequence). CDR3 in DNA: TGTGCCAGCAGCACCAACAAGAACGTGCAGTTCTTC. It encodes CASSTNKNVQFF.

In its sample, this clone was seen once. The rearrangement uses TRBV28 and TRBJ1-5; D unresolved. The CDR3 contains 15 residues. V was shortened by 5 bases and J by 7 bases, with 18 bases between the two germline ends. Germline CDR1 and CDR2: MDHEN and SYDVKM. The CDR3 nucleotides read TGTGCCAGCAGTCCACGACGGGGAAAAGGGCAGCCCCAGCATTTT. This translates into CASSPRRGKGQPQHF.

The chain couples TRBV10-2 to TRBJ1-1; 7 bases map to TRBD1. CDR1 and CDR2 from the germline V gene are WSHSY and SAAADI. The V segment lost 4 bases and the J segment 0 bases; nucleotides outside the gene matches: 2. The CDR3 extends over 14 amino acids. The CDR3 loop reads CASSGQGLNTEAFF. Written as DNA, the CDR3 is TGCGCCAGCAGTGGACAGGGATTGAACACTGAAGCTTTCTTT.